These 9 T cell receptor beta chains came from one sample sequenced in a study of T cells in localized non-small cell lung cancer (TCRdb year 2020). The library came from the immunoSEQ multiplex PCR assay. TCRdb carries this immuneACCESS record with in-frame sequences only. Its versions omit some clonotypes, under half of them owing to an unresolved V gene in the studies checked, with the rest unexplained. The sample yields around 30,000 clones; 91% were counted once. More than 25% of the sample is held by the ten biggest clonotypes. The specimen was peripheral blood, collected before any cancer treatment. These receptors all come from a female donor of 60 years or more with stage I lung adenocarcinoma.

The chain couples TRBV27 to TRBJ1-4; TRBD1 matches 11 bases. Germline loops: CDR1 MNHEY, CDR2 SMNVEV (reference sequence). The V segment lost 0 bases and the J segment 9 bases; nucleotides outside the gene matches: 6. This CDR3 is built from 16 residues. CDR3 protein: CASSLSRTGGFQKLFF. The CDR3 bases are TGTGCCAGCAGTTTATCCAGGACAGGGGGCTTCCAAAAACTGTTTTTT.

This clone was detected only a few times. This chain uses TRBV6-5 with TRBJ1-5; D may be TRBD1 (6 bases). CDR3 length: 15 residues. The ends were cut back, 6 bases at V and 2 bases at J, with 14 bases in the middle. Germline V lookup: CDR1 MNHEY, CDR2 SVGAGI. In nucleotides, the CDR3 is TGTGCCAGCAGAACAGGACAGTCTGGCAATCAGCCCCAGCATTTT. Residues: CASRTGQSGNQPQHF.

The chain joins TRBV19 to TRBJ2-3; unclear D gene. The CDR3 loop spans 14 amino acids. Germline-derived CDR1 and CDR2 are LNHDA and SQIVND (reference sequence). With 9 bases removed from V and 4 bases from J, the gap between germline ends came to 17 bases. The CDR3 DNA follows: TGTGCCAGCGCACGAGTGGTTGGTGCAGATACGCAGTATTTT. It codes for CASARVVGADTQYF.

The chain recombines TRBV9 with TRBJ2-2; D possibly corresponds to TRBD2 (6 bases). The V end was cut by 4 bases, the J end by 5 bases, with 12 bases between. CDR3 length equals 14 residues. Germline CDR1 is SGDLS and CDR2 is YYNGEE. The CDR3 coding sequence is TGTGCCAGCAGCCCACAGGAGGGTACCGGGGAGCTGTTTTTT. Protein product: CASSPQEGTGELFF.

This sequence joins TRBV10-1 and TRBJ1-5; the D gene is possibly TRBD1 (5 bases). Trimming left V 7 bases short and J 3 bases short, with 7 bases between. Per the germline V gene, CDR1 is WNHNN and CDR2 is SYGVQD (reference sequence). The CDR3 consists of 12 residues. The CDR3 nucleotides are TGCGCCAGCAACAGGTTCAATCAGCCCCAGCATTTT. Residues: CASNRFNQPQHF.

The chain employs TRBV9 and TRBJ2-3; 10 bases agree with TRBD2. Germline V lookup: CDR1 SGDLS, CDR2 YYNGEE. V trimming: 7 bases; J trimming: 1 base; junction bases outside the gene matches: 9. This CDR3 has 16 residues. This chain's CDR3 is CASALAGVGGTDTQYF. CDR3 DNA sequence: TGTGCCAGCGCTCTAGCGGGAGTCGGAGGCACAGATACGCAGTATTTT.

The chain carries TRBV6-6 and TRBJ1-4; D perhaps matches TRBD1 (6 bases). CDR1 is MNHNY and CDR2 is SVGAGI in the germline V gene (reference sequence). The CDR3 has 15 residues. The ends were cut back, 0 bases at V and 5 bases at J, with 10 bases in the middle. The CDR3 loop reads CASSYSNQGNEKLFF. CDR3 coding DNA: TGTGCCAGCAGTTACTCTAATCAGGGGAATGAAAAACTGTTTTTT.

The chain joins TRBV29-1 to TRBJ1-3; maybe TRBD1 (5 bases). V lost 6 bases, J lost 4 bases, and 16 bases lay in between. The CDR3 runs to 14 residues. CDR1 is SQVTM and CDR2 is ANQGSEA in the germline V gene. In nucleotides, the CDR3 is TGCAGCGTCGGGGCCACTGATACAGGAAACACCATATATTTT. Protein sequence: CSVGATDTGNTIYF. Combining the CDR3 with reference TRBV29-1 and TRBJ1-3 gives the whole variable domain SAVISQKPSRDICQRGTSLTIQCQVDSQVTMMFWYRQQPGQSLTLIATANQGSEATYESGFVIDKFPISRPNLTFSTLTVSNMSPEDSSIYLCSVGATDTGNTIYFGEGSWLTVV.

The CDR3 is CASSLDQGRETQYF. The DNA of the CDR3 is TGTGCCAGCAGCTTAGATCAGGGAAGGGAGACCCAGTACTTC. The V call is TRBV11-2, the J call TRBJ2-5; the D gene is possibly TRBD1 (5 bases). Trimming left V 0 bases short and J 5 bases short, with 10 bases between. In germline, CDR1 is SGHAT, CDR2 FQNNGV. The CDR3 spans 14 residues.